Sequencing of this T cell receptor beta chain was carried out in a study of control samples from healthy donors and cancer patients. This table comes from immunoSEQ multiplex PCR, and its TCRdb copy is limited to in-frame clones, with some not included. The sample records around 150,000 clones, approximately 94% being singletons. The germline V gene has CDR1 MDHEN and CDR2 SYDVKM. Germline trimming cut 5 bases from V and 4 bases from J; bases unmatched to any gene: 8. The CDR3 has 15 residues. The material sequenced was PBMCs. This sequence originates from a man aged 60 to 69 with colorectal cancer. The J gene is TRBJ1-1, the V gene TRBV28; 9 positions agree with TRBD1. The CDR3 here is CASSPPDRGSTEAFF. CDR3 nucleotides: TGTGCCAGCAGTCCCCCCGACAGGGGGAGCACTGAAGCTTTCTTT.